Given below is one T cell receptor (beta chain) in context. Its antigen is not identified. This record comes from a study of T cell responses to AZD1222 COVID-19 vaccine. Background on the study: Second-dose intervals near 4 or 12 weeks were combined.

The CDR3 covers 15 residues. Trimming took 4 bases from V and 4 from J, leaving 16 bases between them. Germline V gene data show CDR1 as SGHNT and CDR2 as YYREEE (reference sequence). Method: immunoSEQ multiplex PCR; TCRdb's copy keeps in-frame clones and lacks some. The table shows about 120,000 clones, with 80% to 90% occurring only once. Whole-study results and caveats: Seropositive status at baseline applied to only 5 or 6 AZD1222 recipients. Spike-specific TCR breadth rose after two AZD1222 doses, and depth rose as well.

The source material was peripheral blood, sampled on day 0 of AZD1222 vaccination. This clonotype was sampled from an adult in good health. The rearrangement uses TRBV5-4 and TRBJ2-3; D is undetermined. The CDR3 here is CASSLRAPGPDTQYF. The CDR3 DNA reads TGTGCCAGCAGCCTCCGGGCCCCCGGCCCAGATACGCAGTATTTT. Full variable domain (remainder filled in from reference TRBV5-4 and TRBJ2-3): ETGVTQSPTHLIKTRGQQVTLRCSSQSGHNTVSWYQQALGQGPQFIFQYYREEENGRGNFPPRFSGLQFPNYSSELNVNALELDDSALYLCASSLRAPGPDTQYFGPGTRLTVL.